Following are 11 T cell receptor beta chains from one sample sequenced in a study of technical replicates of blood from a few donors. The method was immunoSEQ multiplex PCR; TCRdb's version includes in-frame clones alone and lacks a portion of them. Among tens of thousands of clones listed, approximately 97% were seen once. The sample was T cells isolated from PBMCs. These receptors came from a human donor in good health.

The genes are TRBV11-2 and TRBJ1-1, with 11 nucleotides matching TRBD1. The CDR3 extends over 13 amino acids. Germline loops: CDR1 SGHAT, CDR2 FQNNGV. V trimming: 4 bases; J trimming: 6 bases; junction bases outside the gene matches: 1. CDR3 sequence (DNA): TGTGCCAGCAGCTGGGACAGGGGGTCTGAAGCTTTCTTT. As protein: CASSWDRGSEAFF. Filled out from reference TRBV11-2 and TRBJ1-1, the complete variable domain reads EAGVAQSPRYKIIEKRQSVAFWCNPISGHATLYWYQQILGQGPKLLIQFQNNGVVDDSQLPKDRFSAERLKGVDSTLKIQPAKLEDSAVYLCASSWDRGSEAFFGQGTRLTVV.

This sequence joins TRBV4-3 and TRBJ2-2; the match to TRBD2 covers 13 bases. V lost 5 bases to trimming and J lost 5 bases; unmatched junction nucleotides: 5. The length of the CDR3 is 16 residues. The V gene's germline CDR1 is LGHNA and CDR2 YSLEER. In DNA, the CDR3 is TGCGCCAGCAGCGCCCGACTAGCGGGAGGAACCGGGGAGCTGTTTTTT. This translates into CASSARLAGGTGELFF.

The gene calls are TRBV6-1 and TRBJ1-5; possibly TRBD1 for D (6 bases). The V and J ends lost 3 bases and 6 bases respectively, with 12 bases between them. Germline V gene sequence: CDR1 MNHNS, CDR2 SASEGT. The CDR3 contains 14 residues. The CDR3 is CASSEGAGIQPQHF. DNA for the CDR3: TGTGCCAGCAGTGAGGGGGCAGGGATTCAGCCCCAGCATTTT.

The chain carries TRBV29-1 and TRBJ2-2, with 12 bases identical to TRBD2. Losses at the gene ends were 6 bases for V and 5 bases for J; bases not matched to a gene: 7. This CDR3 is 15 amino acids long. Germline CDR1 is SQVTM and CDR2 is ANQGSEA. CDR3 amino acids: CSVSGTSGSTGELFF. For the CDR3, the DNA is TGCAGCGTCTCCGGGACTAGCGGGTCGACCGGGGAGCTGTTTTTT.

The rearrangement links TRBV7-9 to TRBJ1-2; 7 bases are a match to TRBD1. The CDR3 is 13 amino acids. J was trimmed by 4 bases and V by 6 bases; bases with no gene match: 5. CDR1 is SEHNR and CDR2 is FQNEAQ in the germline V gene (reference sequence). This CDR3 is CASRFGQVYGYTF. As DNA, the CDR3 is TGTGCCAGCAGATTTGGACAGGTCTATGGCTACACCTTC.

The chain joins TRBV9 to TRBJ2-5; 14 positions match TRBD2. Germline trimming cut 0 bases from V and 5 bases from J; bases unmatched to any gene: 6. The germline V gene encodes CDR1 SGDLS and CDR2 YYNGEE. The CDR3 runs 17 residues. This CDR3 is CASSVGLAGGPGETQYF. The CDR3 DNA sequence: TGTGCCAGCAGCGTAGGACTAGCGGGAGGGCCAGGTGAGACCCAGTACTTC.

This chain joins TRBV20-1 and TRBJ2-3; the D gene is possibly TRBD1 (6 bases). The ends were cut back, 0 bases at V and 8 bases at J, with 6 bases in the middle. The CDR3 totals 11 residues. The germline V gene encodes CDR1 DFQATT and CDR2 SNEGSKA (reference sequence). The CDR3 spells CSAREGGTQYF. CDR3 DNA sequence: TGCAGTGCTAGAGAAGGGGGTACGCAGTATTTT.

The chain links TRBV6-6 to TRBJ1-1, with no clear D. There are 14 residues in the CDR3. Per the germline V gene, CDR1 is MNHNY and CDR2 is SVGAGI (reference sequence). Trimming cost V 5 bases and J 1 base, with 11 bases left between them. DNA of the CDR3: TGTGCCAGCAGTCGCCTGGCGGCGAACACTGAAGCTTTCTTT. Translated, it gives CASSRLAANTEAFF.

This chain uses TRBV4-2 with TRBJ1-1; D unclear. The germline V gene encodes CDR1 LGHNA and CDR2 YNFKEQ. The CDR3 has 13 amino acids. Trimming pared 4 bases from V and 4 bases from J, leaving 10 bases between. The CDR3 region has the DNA TGTGCCAGCAGCCTAACCACGGGCACTGAAGCTTTCTTT. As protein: CASSLTTGTEAFF.

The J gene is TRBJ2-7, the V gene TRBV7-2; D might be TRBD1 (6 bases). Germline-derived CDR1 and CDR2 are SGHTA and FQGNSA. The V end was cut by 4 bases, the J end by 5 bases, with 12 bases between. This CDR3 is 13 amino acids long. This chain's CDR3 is CASSSSRGDEQYF. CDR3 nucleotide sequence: TGTGCCAGCAGCTCAAGCAGGGGAGACGAGCAGTACTTC.

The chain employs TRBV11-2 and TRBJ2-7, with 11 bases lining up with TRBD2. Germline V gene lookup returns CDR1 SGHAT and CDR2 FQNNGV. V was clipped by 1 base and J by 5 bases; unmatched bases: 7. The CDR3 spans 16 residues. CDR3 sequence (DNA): TGTGCCAGCAGCTTAGGTTTAGCGGGAGGGCCAGACGAGCAGTACTTC. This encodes CASSLGLAGGPDEQYF.